Reported below is one T cell receptor beta chain. Germline V gives CDR1 MNHNS, CDR2 SASEGT. With 2 bases removed from V and 2 bases from J, the gap between germline ends came to 19 bases. The CDR3 runs 17 residues. This specimen belongs to a study of blood T cell repertoires in COVID-19. Overall study: Material from acute and convalescent COVID-19 was sourced from the United States, Italy and Spain. PBMCs, B-cell-depleted T cells, or T cells were the source of the cDNA or gDNA that made up the material.

Per the authors' pipeline: Amplification from reference gene primers served as the basis for estimated nucleated cell counts. The repertoire was sequenced with immunoSEQ multiplex PCR; TCRdb's copy has only in-frame clones and lacks some. V, J and clone size are taken as reported in that table, and D and trimming were inferred from the DNA itself. The sample shows fewer than 350,000 clones, approximately 83% of them seen only once. Input material: peripheral blood. The chain combines TRBV6-1 with TRBJ2-7; unclear D gene. This sequence originates from a woman in her twenties or thirties who had recovered from COVID-19. CDR3 in DNA: TGTGCCAGCAGTGAATCACGGAGCCGAACTTCCACCTACGAGCAGTACTTC. This codes for CASSESRSRTSTYEQYF.